This passage covers 21 T cell receptor beta chains from one sample sequenced in a study of blood T cell repertoires in COVID-19. Only in-frame clones appear in the TCRdb table, and some are missing; sequencing was by immunoSEQ multiplex PCR. The repertoire holds 150,000 to 200,000 clones, with around 80% as singletons. The sample consisted of peripheral blood. Receptors were obtained from a human donor with acute or convalescent COVID-19. The donor label of this sample is uncertain.

This clone came up once. The CDR3 loop is CASAKGQGIANEKLFF. Here the CDR3 DNA reads TGTGCCAGCGCCAAGGGACAGGGAATCGCTAATGAAAAACTGTTTTTT. V gene TRBV9 combines with J gene TRBJ1-4; TRBD1 aligns across 9 bases. From germline, CDR1 is SGDLS and CDR2 YYNGEE. V lost 7 bases, J lost 3 bases, and 10 bases stayed unmatched. This CDR3 contains 16 residues.

V and J are TRBV7-9 and TRBJ2-3; possibly TRBD2 for D (5 bases). Trimming shortened V by 5 bases and J by 2 bases, and 11 bases separated the two germline ends. This CDR3 contains 14 residues. Germline V CDR1 and CDR2: SEHNR, FQNEAQ (reference sequence). DNA for the CDR3: TGTGCCAGCAGCCTTAGCGTGCCCACAGATACGCAGTATTTT. As protein: CASSLSVPTDTQYF. The full variable domain, completed using reference TRBV7-9 and TRBJ2-3, is DTGVSQNPRHKITKRGQNVTFRCDPISEHNRLYWYRQTLGQGPEFLTYFQNEAQLEKSRLLSDRFSAERPKGSFSTLEIQRTEQGDSAMYLCASSLSVPTDTQYFGPGTRLTVL.

Only one count was recorded for this clone. This chain joins TRBV3-1 (or the pseudogene TRBV3-2) and TRBJ1-5; TRBD1 agrees at 7 bases. Germline V gene lookup returns CDR1 LGHDT and CDR2 YNNKEL (reference sequence). This CDR3 has 14 amino acids. J gave up 4 bases and V 4 bases, and 4 bases lay outside the gene matches. The CDR3 region is CASSRGTANQPQHF. The CDR3 coding sequence is TGTGCCAGCAGCCGCGGGACAGCAAATCAGCCCCAGCATTTT.

V usage is TRBV29-1 and J usage is TRBJ1-2; tentative D call: TRBD1 (6 bases). The CDR3 covers 12 residues. V was clipped by 4 bases and J by 4 bases, with 10 bases between them. Germline-derived CDR1 and CDR2 are SQVTM and ANQGSEA. The CDR3: CSVGTVGYGYTF. Written as DNA, the CDR3 is TGCAGCGTTGGGACAGTAGGCTATGGCTACACCTTC. The full variable domain, with the rest looked up from reference TRBV29-1 and TRBJ1-2, is SAVISQKPSRDICQRGTSLTIQCQVDSQVTMMFWYRQQPGQSLTLIATANQGSEATYESGFVIDKFPISRPNLTFSTLTVSNMSPEDSSIYLCSVGTVGYGYTFGSGTRLTVV.

This sequence joins TRBV30 and TRBJ2-6; 9 bases agree with TRBD1. V lost 2 bases to trimming and J lost 1 base; unmatched junction nucleotides: 9. The CDR3 extends over 18 amino acids. Looked up from germline, CDR1 is GTSNPN and CDR2 is SVGIG (reference sequence). The DNA for the CDR3 is TGTGCCTGGAGTAGTTGGGGACAGGGTTCTTCTGGGGCCAACGTCCTGACTTTC. Translation: CAWSSWGQGSSGANVLTF.

The chain carries TRBV30 and TRBJ1-1; D is perhaps TRBD1 (6 bases). Trimming removed 3 bases at V and 2 bases at J, with 16 bases between. There are 15 residues in the CDR3. Germline-derived CDR1 and CDR2 are GTSNPN and SVGIG (reference sequence). In DNA, the CDR3 is TGTGCCTGGAGAGGTAGGGGGACGGCAAACACTGAAGCTTTCTTT. Its translation is CAWRGRGTANTEAFF.

This chain links TRBV15 with TRBJ1-3; D remains unclear. Germline loops: CDR1 LNHNV, CDR2 YYDKDF (reference sequence). Trimming pared 5 bases from V and 1 base from J, leaving 12 bases between. The CDR3 has 15 amino acids. The CDR3 bases are TGTGCCACCAGCGTCAGAGCGGGATCTGGAAACACCATATATTTT. This encodes CATSVRAGSGNTIYF.

The J gene is TRBJ2-5, the V gene TRBV9, with 8 bases that match TRBD2. Germline trimming cut 0 bases from V and 4 bases from J; bases unmatched to any gene: 8. CDR1 SGDLS and CDR2 YYNGEE come from the germline V gene. The CDR3 is 16 amino acids. The DNA for the CDR3 is TGTGCCAGCAGCGTAGTACCGAGCGGGAGTGGAGAGACCCAGTACTTC. Translation: CASSVVPSGSGETQYF.

The rearrangement joins TRBV7-6 to TRBJ2-2, with 7 bases that match TRBD2. Looked up from germline, CDR1 is SGHVS and CDR2 is FNYEAQ. Losses at the gene ends were 5 bases for V and 1 base for J; bases not matched to a gene: 7. This CDR3 is built from 16 residues. CDR3 loop: CASSPRASGNTGELFF. In DNA form, the CDR3 reads TGTGCCAGCAGCCCCCGGGCTAGCGGGAACACCGGGGAGCTGTTTTTT.

The chain uses TRBV5-4 and TRBJ1-1; 7 nucleotides line up with TRBD1. This CDR3 contains 13 residues. The junction had 12 bases not matched to a gene; V was cut back by 7 bases and J by 9 bases. Looked up from germline, CDR1 is SGHNT and CDR2 is YYREEE (reference sequence). CDR3 sequence (DNA): TGTGCCAGCGCGGGCAGGGGGGAGTGGAAAGCTTTCTTT. It codes for CASAGRGEWKAFF.

This sequence joins TRBV10-2 and TRBJ2-3; D may be TRBD1 (6 bases). The CDR3 sequence is 13 residues long. V shed 8 bases and J shed 2 bases, with 11 bases lying between them. CDR1 is WSHSY and CDR2 is SAAADI in the germline V gene. CDR3 loop: CASRDKITDTQYF. The CDR3 DNA reads as TGCGCCAGCCGGGACAAGATCACAGATACGCAGTATTTT.

This clone was detected only once. The rearrangement links TRBV5-5 to TRBJ2-7; tentative D call: TRBD1 (6 bases). Looked up from germline, CDR1 is SGHKS and CDR2 is YYEKEE (reference sequence). The CDR3 is made up of 14 amino acids. V was pared by 4 bases and J by 0 bases, with 11 bases between. CDR3 region: CASSLGAASYEQYF. The CDR3 DNA sequence: TGTGCCAGCAGCCTGGGGGCAGCCTCCTACGAGCAGTACTTC. The full variable domain, rest sourced from reference TRBV5-5 and TRBJ2-7, is DAGVTQSPTHLIKTRGQQVTLRCSPISGHKSVSWYQQVLGQGPQFIFQYYEKEERGRGNFPDRFSARQFPNYSSELNVNALLLGDSALYLCASSLGAASYEQYFGPGTRLTVT.

The chain is built from TRBV9 and TRBJ1-3; tentatively, D is TRBD1 (6 bases). Trimming took 3 bases from V and 0 from J, leaving 16 bases between them. The germline gives CDR1 SGDLS, CDR2 YYNGEE. This CDR3 has 17 amino acids. The CDR3 region has the DNA TGTGCCAGCAGCGCCAGACAGGTACCGAGCTCTGGAAACACCATATATTTT. Translation: CASSARQVPSSGNTIYF.

The chain is built from TRBV9 and TRBJ2-3; possibly TRBD1 for D (6 bases). Trimming removed 0 bases from V and 3 bases from J, with 14 bases in between. Looked up from germline, CDR1 is SGDLS and CDR2 is YYNGEE. The CDR3 loop spans 16 amino acids. This CDR3 reads CASSVVGGQGTDTQYF. The CDR3 DNA reads as TGTGCCAGCAGCGTAGTCGGTGGGCAGGGGACAGATACGCAGTATTTT. Using reference TRBV9 and TRBJ2-3 for the parts outside the CDR3, the full variable domain is DSGVTQTPKHLITATGQRVTLRCSPRSGDLSVYWYQQSLDQGLQFLIQYYNGEERAKGNILERFSAQQFPDLHSELNLSSLELGDSALYFCASSVVGGQGTDTQYFGPGTRLTVL.

The chain is built from TRBV11-2 and TRBJ1-5; TRBD1 matches at 11 bases. Germline CDR1 is SGHAT and CDR2 is FQNNGV. V gave up 3 bases and J gave up 7 bases; unmatched junction bases: 5. This CDR3 has 15 residues. The CDR3 sequence is CASSFGQGAGQPQHF. CDR3 sequence (DNA): TGTGCCAGCAGCTTCGGACAGGGGGCAGGGCAGCCCCAGCATTTT.

The V call is TRBV5-1, the J call TRBJ2-1; TRBD2 aligns across 8 bases. Germline CDR1 is SGHRS and CDR2 is YFSETQ. The CDR3 is 16 amino acids. The V gene end was trimmed by 0 bases and the J gene end by 4 bases; junction bases not matched to a gene: 6. The CDR3 DNA sequence: TGCGCCAGCAGCTTGGGCGCGGGAGGTGGGTACAATGAGCAGTTCTTC. This codes for CASSLGAGGGYNEQFF.

This clone was observed a single time. The chain couples TRBV9 to TRBJ1-2, with TRBD1 identical over 7 bases. Germline V gives CDR1 SGDLS, CDR2 YYNGEE. The CDR3 loop spans 14 amino acids. Unmatched junction bases numbered 2, after V lost 0 bases and J lost 3 bases. CDR3 sequence: CASSVAGTDYGYTF. For the CDR3, the DNA is TGTGCCAGCAGCGTAGCTGGGACAGACTATGGCTACACCTTC.

In this sample, this clone turned up a few times. The V and J genes are TRBV9 and TRBJ2-3; 10 bases map to TRBD2. V shed 2 bases and J 6 bases; nucleotides not matched to a gene: 18. The germline V gene encodes CDR1 SGDLS and CDR2 YYNGEE. This CDR3 is built from 19 residues. The CDR3 bases are TGTGCCAGCAGCGTTGGGGAGCGGGAGGGCGTAGTTAATGAGGATACGCAGTATTTT. Its protein product is CASSVGEREGVVNEDTQYF.

This sequence joins TRBV27 and TRBJ1-1; D possibly corresponds to TRBD1 (6 bases). V was shortened by 8 bases and J by 2 bases, with 21 bases between the two germline ends. Germline V lookup: CDR1 MNHEY, CDR2 SMNVEV (reference sequence). CDR3 size: 16 residues. This CDR3 is CASARPTLTGNTEAFF. Written as DNA, the CDR3 is TGTGCCAGCGCCCGACCGACCTTGACAGGAAACACTGAAGCTTTCTTT.

The V call is TRBV7-9, the J call TRBJ2-5; the match to TRBD1 covers 7 bases. Trimming took 5 bases from V and 4 from J; bases not matched to a gene: 7. Germline lookup yields CDR1 SEHNR and CDR2 FQNEAQ (reference sequence). This CDR3 is 14 amino acids long. The CDR3 DNA follows: TGTGCCAGCAGCCCCACGACAGGGCGAGAGACCCAGTACTTC. Its translation: CASSPTTGRETQYF.

The chain links TRBV11-1 to TRBJ1-2; 8 bases map to TRBD1. The CDR3 is 15 amino acids. The trim removed 6 bases at V and 2 bases at J, leaving 8 bases unmatched. The V gene's germline CDR1 is SGHAT and CDR2 FQDESV (reference sequence). The CDR3: CASSERTGSNYGYTF. The CDR3 nucleotides read TGTGCCAGCAGTGAAAGGACAGGGAGCAACTATGGCTACACCTTC.